This paragraph reports one T cell receptor beta chain. The target antigen is unknown. Profiling relied on immunoSEQ multiplex PCR, and the TCRdb table lists in-frame clones only, not all of them. The top ten hold 15% to 20% of the sample, which has some 67,000 clones, 60% to 80% seen once. The data originate from a study of radiotherapy plus CTLA-4 blockade in lung cancer. Turning to the study itself: Objective responses were seen in about a sixth of patients, disease control in 31%. Overall study findings and caveats: Following radiotherapy plus ipilimumab, tumor-derived TCR clones expanded in the blood. Alongside interferon-beta, early blood T cell clone dynamics were reportedly the best predictor of response.

This CDR3 has 14 amino acids. V was pared by 1 base and J by 5 bases, with 10 bases between. The germline V gene has CDR1 MGHRA and CDR2 YSYEKL. The sample in question was peripheral blood, obtained from a patient treated with radiotherapy plus ipilimumab. The genes are TRBV4-1 and TRBJ2-3; D is possibly TRBD1 (5 bases). This sequence originates from a human donor with non-small cell lung cancer whose response to radiotherapy plus ipilimumab could not be evaluated. Some clones in this sample may be carry-over from other donors' samples. Here the CDR3 DNA reads TGCGCCAGCAGCCAAGCAGGGCATGGAGATACGCAGTATTTT. Translating it yields CASSQAGHGDTQYF.